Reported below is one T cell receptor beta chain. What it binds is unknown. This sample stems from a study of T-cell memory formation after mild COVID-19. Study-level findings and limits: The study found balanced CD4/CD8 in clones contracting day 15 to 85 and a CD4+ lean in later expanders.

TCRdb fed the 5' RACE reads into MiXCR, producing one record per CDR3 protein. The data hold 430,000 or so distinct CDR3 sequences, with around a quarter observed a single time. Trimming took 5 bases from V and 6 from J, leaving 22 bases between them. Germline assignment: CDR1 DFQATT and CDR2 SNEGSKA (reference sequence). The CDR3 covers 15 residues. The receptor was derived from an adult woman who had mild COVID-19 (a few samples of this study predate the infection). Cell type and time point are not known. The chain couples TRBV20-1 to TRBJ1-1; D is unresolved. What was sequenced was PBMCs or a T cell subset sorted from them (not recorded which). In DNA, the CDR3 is TGCAGTGCTTGCGTTAGTTCGACGATAGACTCTGAAGCTTTCTTT. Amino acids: CSACVSSTIDSEAFF.